These 27 T cell receptor beta chains share one sample of origin, sequenced in a study of Graves' ophthalmopathy and Graves' hyperthyroidism. The authors amplified TCR beta CDR3 regions, and they did so from RNA transcripts for repertoire sequencing. The workflow started with a first-round RT-PCR run with HTBI primers and then moved on to a second-round multiplex PCR. Using its own MiXCR run on the multiplex PCR reads, TCRdb lists one record per CDR3 protein. This repertoire shows 650,000 to 900,000 distinct CDR3 sequences, roughly 40% found once; its top ten account for 44%. Sequencing used peripheral blood. The source of these receptors is an adult man with Graves' ophthalmopathy.

This sequence joins TRBV7-2 and TRBJ1-4; 8 bases fit TRBD1. The CDR3 spans 14 residues. V shed 6 bases, J shed 7 bases, and the junction held 7 bases outside the gene matches. Germline CDR1 and CDR2: SGHTA and FQGNSA. CDR3 coding DNA: TGTGCCAGCAGTTACGCGGGACAGGCTGAAAAACTGTTTTTT. It encodes CASSYAGQAEKLFF.

Only a few counts were recorded for this clonotype. The chain joins TRBV6-4 to TRBJ2-7; tentatively, D is TRBD2 (7 bases). CDR1 and CDR2 (germline): MRHNA, SNTAGT. With 5 bases removed from V and 7 bases from J, the gap between germline ends came to 18 bases. The CDR3 contains 14 residues. This CDR3 is CASSLRGGGREQYF. As DNA, the CDR3 is TGTGCCAGCAGTTTACGAGGGGGGGGACGGGAGCAGTACTTC.

This clonotype was counted between two and nine times. This sequence joins TRBV29-1 and TRBJ1-4; weak D call: TRBD1 (6 bases). The CDR3 is made up of 14 amino acids. Germline CDR1 and CDR2: SQVTM and ANQGSEA. The ends were cut back, 4 bases at V and 4 bases at J, with 13 bases in the middle. In DNA form, the CDR3 reads TGCAGCGTTGGGACAGCCAGCCATAATGAAAAACTGTTTTTT. It codes for CSVGTASHNEKLFF.

In its sample, this clonotype was seen many times. The chain carries TRBV12-3 or TRBV12-4 and TRBJ1-2; TRBD1 agrees at 8 bases. CDR3 size: 14 residues. V lost 3 bases, J lost 4 bases, and 4 bases stayed unmatched. The CDR3 DNA reads TGTGCCAGCAGTTTCGGACAGGGAAGCTATGGCTACACCTTC. Protein: CASSFGQGSYGYTF.

This clonotype was counted at least ten times. The chain joins TRBV10-3 to TRBJ2-7; TRBD1 matches at 10 bases. This CDR3 comprises 17 residues. J lost 1 base, V lost 3 bases, and 9 bases had no gene match. Germline V gene lookup returns CDR1 ENHRY and CDR2 SYGVKD. CDR3 DNA: TGTGCCATCAGTGAAGAAGACAGGGGGCGTTTTTCCTACGAGCAGTACTTC. Translation gives CAISEEDRGRFSYEQYF.

This clonotype was seen at least ten times. The chain employs TRBV7-8 and TRBJ2-5; 10 bases are a match to TRBD2. CDR1 is SGHVS and CDR2 is FQNEAQ in the germline V gene. Trimming removed 6 bases from V and 3 bases from J; junction bases left unmatched: 7. This CDR3 spans 15 amino acids. DNA of the CDR3: TGTGCCAGCAGGCCAGAGCGGGGGGGTGAAGAGACCCAGTACTTC. It encodes CASRPERGGEETQYF.

This clonotype was seen only once. The chain links TRBV2 to TRBJ2-7; D is perhaps TRBD1 or TRBD2 (5 bases each). Per the germline V gene, CDR1 is SNHLY and CDR2 is FYNNEI. The CDR3 covers 14 residues. V lost 6 bases and J 0 bases, leaving 12 bases between the germline ends. CDR3 loop: CASSVGGTSYEQYF. CDR3 DNA: TGTGCCAGCAGCGTTGGGGGAACCTCCTACGAGCAGTACTTC. The full variable domain, its missing parts supplied by reference TRBV2 and TRBJ2-7, is EPEVTQTPSHQVTQMGQEVILRCVPISNHLYFYWYRQILGQKVEFLVSFYNNEISEKSEIFDDQFSVERPDGSNFTLKIRSTKLEDSAMYFCASSVGGTSYEQYFGPGTRLTVT.

The chain is built from TRBV7-8 and TRBJ1-2; D may be TRBD1 (6 bases). The CDR3 sequence is 16 residues long. Germline CDR1 is SGHVS and CDR2 is FQNEAQ. Trimming took off 4 bases at V and 6 bases at J, with 21 bases between the two ends. The CDR3 region has the DNA TGTGCCAGCAGCTCGGGGGAGACAGGCGGAAGGAATGGCTACACCTTC. Protein: CASSSGETGGRNGYTF.

This clonotype was recorded at least ten times. The rearrangement links TRBV2 to TRBJ1-5, with 7 bases identical to TRBD1. Germline V gene data show CDR1 as SNHLY and CDR2 as FYNNEI. Losses at the gene ends were 5 bases for V and 5 bases for J; bases not matched to a gene: 15. This CDR3 has 17 residues. In nucleotides, the CDR3 is TGTGCCAGCAGTCGAACTTTAGACAGGGCCTCCCATCAGCCCCAGCATTTT. This codes for CASSRTLDRASHQPQHF. Full variable domain (missing parts from reference TRBV2 and TRBJ1-5): EPEVTQTPSHQVTQMGQEVILRCVPISNHLYFYWYRQILGQKVEFLVSFYNNEISEKSEIFDDQFSVERPDGSNFTLKIRSTKLEDSAMYFCASSRTLDRASHQPQHFGDGTRLSIL.

This clonotype was counted ten times or more. The genes are TRBV7-6 and TRBJ1-4; the D is unclear. Looked up from germline, CDR1 is SGHVS and CDR2 is FNYEAQ. This CDR3 is 15 amino acids long. Trimming took 2 bases from V and 6 from J, leaving 13 bases between them. CDR3 region: CASSLSGVKHEKLFF. As DNA, the CDR3 is TGTGCCAGCAGCTTAAGCGGGGTCAAGCATGAAAAACTGTTTTTT.

V usage is TRBV10-3 and J usage is TRBJ1-6, with TRBD1 matching over 7 bases. This CDR3 contains 16 residues. Unmatched junction bases numbered 7, after V lost 5 bases and J lost 3 bases. Germline-derived CDR1 and CDR2 are ENHRY and SYGVKD. The CDR3 DNA reads as TGTGCCATCAGTCGGGACAGTACCATCTATAATTCACCCCTCCACTTT. Translation: CAISRDSTIYNSPLHF.

The chain combines TRBV5-6 with TRBJ1-4, with D hard to call. The CDR3 has 13 residues. V shed 3 bases and J shed 5 bases, with 8 bases lying between them. Germline CDR1 reads SGHDT; CDR2 reads YYEEEE. The CDR3 nucleotides read TGTGCCAGCAGCTGGACGGGAAATGAAAAACTGTTTTTT. It encodes CASSWTGNEKLFF.

V is TRBV20-1 and J is TRBJ1-2; D is possibly TRBD1 (5 bases). Between the trimmed V and J ends, which lost 0 bases and 2 bases, there was a span of 13 bases. This CDR3 has 15 amino acids. CDR1 is DFQATT, CDR2 SNEGSKA, per germline (reference sequence). The CDR3 coding sequence is TGCAGTGCTAGAGATAAAGGAGGGGACAACTATGGCTACACCTTC. It specifies CSARDKGGDNYGYTF.

The genes are TRBV6-1 and TRBJ2-2; no definite D call. Germline V gives CDR1 MNHNS, CDR2 SASEGT. Trimming left V 1 base short and J 5 bases short, with 11 bases between. There are 15 residues in the CDR3. CDR3 sequence reads: CASSEGTMETGELFF. CDR3 coding DNA: TGTGCCAGCAGTGAAGGTACGATGGAGACCGGGGAGCTGTTTTTT.

This clonotype was recorded a few times. The chain links TRBV7-9 to TRBJ1-1, with TRBD1 identical over 9 bases. Germline CDR1 and CDR2: SEHNR and FQNEAQ (reference sequence). Trimming cost V 6 bases and J 8 bases; bases outside gene matches: 10. The CDR3 spans 14 residues. CDR3 nucleotides: TGTGCCAGCAGTCCCTCGGACAGGGGAGGGGAAGCTTTCTTT. Residues: CASSPSDRGGEAFF.

This clonotype was counted between two and nine times. J is TRBJ1-3 and V is TRBV2; TRBD1 might be the D (6 bases). The CDR3 is made up of 14 amino acids. The V end lost 5 bases, the J end lost 2 bases, and 10 bases lay between the germline ends. Germline loops: CDR1 SNHLY, CDR2 FYNNEI. The CDR3: CASSIQGTGNTIYF. The CDR3 DNA reads TGTGCCAGCAGTATACAGGGTACTGGAAACACCATATATTTT.

This clonotype was counted many times. V gene TRBV20-1 combines with J gene TRBJ2-5; TRBD1 matches 7 bases. Trimming at V came to 6 bases and at J to 3 bases, leaving 7 bases not matched to a gene. Germline CDR1 DFQATT, CDR2 SNEGSKA (reference sequence). The length of the CDR3 is 13 residues. The CDR3, as DNA: TGCAGTGCAAATCCGGGACAGAAAGAGACCCAGTACTTC. This sequence encodes CSANPGQKETQYF.

The chain employs TRBV19 and TRBJ2-5; D is uncertain. Germline V CDR1 and CDR2: LNHDA, SQIVND (reference sequence). This CDR3 has 14 amino acids. Trimming took off 9 bases at V and 1 base at J, with 15 bases between the two ends. The CDR3 nucleotides are TGTGCCAGCAGCTCCTTAGGTATCCAAGAGACCCAGTACTTC. This translates into CASSSLGIQETQYF.

This clonotype was recorded many times. V is TRBV3-1 and J is TRBJ2-7; no clear D gene. This CDR3 comprises 11 residues. The V gene's germline CDR1 is LGHDT and CDR2 YNNKEL (reference sequence). V shed 1 base and J shed 6 bases, with 4 bases lying between them. The CDR3 sequence is CASSQGGEQYF. CDR3 bases: TGTGCCAGCAGCCAAGGGGGCGAGCAGTACTTC.

In this sample, this clonotype turned up a few times. A read error may account for a junction end that differs from germline. CDR3 region: CASSGPGLHTEAFF. CDR3 sequence (DNA): TGTGCCAGCAGTGGGCCGGGACTTCACACTGAAGCTTTCTTT. The chain uses TRBV10-3 and TRBJ1-1; the D gene is possibly TRBD1 (5 bases). Germline V lookup: CDR1 ENHRY, CDR2 SYGVKD. The CDR3 runs to 14 residues.

Regarding this clonotype: Lacking the conserved final phenylalanine or tryptophan, this CDR3 likely reflects a read error. The chain combines TRBV9 with TRBJ1-6; D is uncertain. Trimming stripped 4 bases from V and 7 bases from J, with 12 bases between. This CDR3 spans 14 amino acids. Germline loops: CDR1 SGDLS, CDR2 YYNGEE. CDR3 loop: CASSSLSNNSPLHL. The CDR3 coding sequence is TGTGCCAGCAGCTCACTCAGCAACAATTCACCCCTCCACCTT.

The rearrangement links TRBV29-1 to TRBJ2-5; TRBD1 matches 10 bases. Germline trimming cut 7 bases from V and 1 base from J; bases unmatched to any gene: 3. CDR1 is SQVTM and CDR2 is ANQGSEA in the germline V gene. This CDR3 spans 13 amino acids. CDR3 loop: CSGGQGPQETQYF. The CDR3 DNA reads TGCAGCGGGGGACAGGGGCCCCAAGAGACCCAGTACTTC.

For this clonotype: A much larger clonotype is one base distant, so this may be a read error. The gene calls are TRBV7-2 and TRBJ2-5, with 12 bases identical to TRBD2. Germline CDR1 reads SGHTA; CDR2 reads FQGNSA. The CDR3 runs to 16 residues. The CDR3 DNA follows: TGTGCCAGCAGCAGATCTAGCGGGAGGGCATGGGAGACCCAGCACTTC. This gives the protein CASSRSSGRAWETQHF. The full variable domain, its missing parts supplied by reference TRBV7-2 and TRBJ2-5, is GAGVSQSPSNKVTEKGKDVELRCDPISGHTALYWYRQSLGQGLEFLIYFQGNSAPDKSGLPSDRFSAERTGGSVSTLTIQRTQQEDSAVYLCASSRSSGRAWETQHFGPGTRLLVL.

The rearrangement uses TRBV29-1 and TRBJ2-3, with TRBD2 matching over 11 bases. Germline V gives CDR1 SQVTM, CDR2 ANQGSEA. This CDR3 contains 13 residues. Trimming removed 6 bases from V and 6 bases from J; junction bases left unmatched: 5. CDR3 in amino acids: CSVRLAGLDTQYF. CDR3 nucleotides: TGCAGCGTGAGACTAGCGGGGTTGGATACGCAGTATTTT.

This sequence joins TRBV25-1 and TRBJ2-5; tentative D call: TRBD1 (5 bases). Per germline, CDR1 MGHDK and CDR2 SYGVNS. This CDR3 is built from 14 residues. V was pared by 3 bases and J by 5 bases, with 13 bases between. The CDR3 nucleotides are TGTGCCAGCAGTGAGCCGAGGACAACGGAGACCCAGTACTTC. It yields the protein CASSEPRTTETQYF.

CDR3 sequence (DNA): TGCAGTGCTCCCCTTCTCAGCCTCGGACAGTACTTC. Protein sequence: CSAPLLSLGQYF. The chain joins TRBV20-1 to TRBJ2-7; D is ambiguous. Looked up from germline, CDR1 is DFQATT and CDR2 is SNEGSKA (reference sequence). This CDR3 is built from 12 residues. Trimming removed 5 bases at V and 10 bases at J, with 18 bases between.

This clonotype was detected only a few times. The rearrangement joins TRBV20-1 to TRBJ2-5; 10 positions match TRBD2. Trimming at V came to 5 bases and at J to 5 bases, leaving 11 bases not matched to a gene. Looked up from germline, CDR1 is DFQATT and CDR2 is SNEGSKA (reference sequence). The CDR3 totals 15 residues. CDR3 in amino acids: CSARSGGVLSETQYF. In DNA form, the CDR3 reads TGCAGTGCTCGCAGCGGGGGGGTGCTGAGTGAGACCCAGTACTTC.